Listed below are T cell receptor beta chains from one sample, sequenced in a study of radiation and T cells in renal cell carcinoma. The repertoire was sequenced with immunoSEQ multiplex PCR; TCRdb's copy has only in-frame clones and lacks some. The sample carries 120,000 or so clones, roughly 91% recorded once. Sequences were derived from blood, sampled from a patient whose treatment included radiotherapy and nephrectomy. The receptor set was obtained from a woman aged 70-85 years with renal cell carcinoma. The CDR3 runs from the conserved cysteine through the conserved F or W. The order of the fields is clone size, V gene, CDR3 protein. Only some rows state a clone size, as once, few, many or a class for expanded clones.

>.|TRBV5-6
CASSLNGRLSYNSPLHF
>.|TRBV7-2
CASRTAGGSYEQYF
>.|TRBV25-1
CASSELDIQYF
>.|TRBV7-2
CASSLVVRGYEQYF
>.|TRBV28
CATTGVEQYF
>.|TRBV5-4
CASSLEPRNTEAFF
>.|TRBV7-6
CASSSTAYSHMNTEAFF
>.|TRBV9
CASSAQSSGGELGNSGNTIYF
>.|TRBV21-1
CASSKDGDF
>few|TRBV20-1
CSASSQLLNTF
>.|TRBV29-1
CSVTPRVPEEAFF
>once|TRBV5-1
CASSLLQRGGSANEQFF
>.|TRBV14
CASRGTGTGVRDEQFF
>.|TRBV7-6
CASSFGAGDSYEQYF
>.|TRBV19
CASSPRPISYEQYF
>.|TRBV30
CAWEGGRRYNEQFF
>.|TRBV18
CASSPPESSYGYTF
>.|TRBV18
CASSPPGGAQDTQYF
>.|TRBV7-2
CASSLDDYGYTF
>once|TRBV7-3
CASSLSPGSSEQYF
>.|TRBV5-1
CASSLEQTGGKAEAFF
>.|TRBV5-1
CASTEGSATYEQYF
>.|TRBV5-6
CASMLPGTGSGELFF
>once|TRBV5-6
CASSFGTTTDTQYF
>.|TRBV6-1
CATSKNTEAFF
>.|TRBV4-2
CASSQETGFEQYF